This entry features one TCR beta chain sequence. Its antigen is as yet unknown. This sample is drawn from a study of cytomegalovirus exposure and HLA in healthy donors. General study points: TCR beta sequences numbering more than 15,000 were associated with HLA alleles at 0.05 false discovery rate in a later analysis. Presence/absence analyses assumed roughly uniform sequencing depth across donors, which may not hold.

V shed 4 bases and J 5 bases; nucleotides not matched to a gene: 12. Germline CDR1 SGHNT, CDR2 YENEEA. The CDR3 length is 18 residues. The PCR contained 60 Vbeta and 13 Jbeta primers. The method was immunoSEQ multiplex PCR; TCRdb's version includes in-frame clones alone and lacks a portion of them. The sample contains around 150,000 clones, around four fifths of which appear only once. The specimen sequenced was PBMCs. This receptor was obtained from a woman in her fifties or sixties in good health and CMV-seronegative. V and J are TRBV11-3 and TRBJ2-1, with TRBD2 identical over 12 bases. As DNA, the CDR3 is TGTGCCAGCAGCTCATCCCTAGCGGGGGGGCGGCCAGACAATGAGCAGTTCTTC. Residues: CASSSSLAGGRPDNEQFF.